Following are 11 T cell receptor beta chains from one sample sequenced in a study of blood T cell repertoires in COVID-19. Some clones are missing from TCRdb's copy, which holds only in-frame ones; the method was immunoSEQ multiplex PCR. The data contain approximately 160,000 clones, around 90% of them singletons. The sample was peripheral blood. The receptors come from a man in his fifties or sixties with active or convalescent COVID-19.

The chain couples TRBV18 to TRBJ2-3; possibly TRBD1 for D (5 bases). Germline V CDR1 and CDR2: KGHSH, LQKENI. The CDR3 consists of 14 residues. V lost 2 bases, J lost 3 bases, and 9 bases lay in between. The CDR3 sequence is CASSPLRTTDTQYF. CDR3 nucleotides: TGTGCCAGCTCACCATTGAGGACAACAGATACGCAGTATTTT.

The chain recombines TRBV18 with TRBJ2-7, with TRBD1 matching 11 bases. Germline V CDR1 and CDR2: KGHSH, LQKENI. Trimming took 4 bases from V and 4 from J; bases not matched to a gene: 3. This CDR3 is built from 14 residues. The CDR3 nucleotides read TGTGCCAGCTCACTTGGACAGGGGGCTTACGAGCAGTACTTC. Translating gives CASSLGQGAYEQYF.

The chain has TRBV5-1 and TRBJ2-2; TRBD1 agrees at 9 bases. This CDR3 comprises 14 residues. The trim removed 5 bases at V and 6 bases at J, leaving 5 bases unmatched. Germline CDR1 and CDR2: SGHRS and YFSETQ. In DNA, the CDR3 is TGCGCCAGCAGAGGGACAGGGATCGCCGGGGAGCTGTTTTTT. Its translation: CASRGTGIAGELFF.

The rearrangement uses TRBV5-1 and TRBJ1-3, with 7 bases that match TRBD1. The J segment lost 6 bases and the V segment lost 0 bases, leaving 6 bases of the junction unmatched. This CDR3 contains 15 residues. Germline-derived CDR1 and CDR2 are SGHRS and YFSETQ. CDR3 sequence (DNA): TGCGCCAGCAGCTTGGGCGACAGGGAGGAAAACACCATATATTTT. Its protein is CASSLGDREENTIYF. The variable domain in full, with the rest retrieved from reference TRBV5-1 and TRBJ1-3, is KAGVTQTPRYLIKTRGQQVTLSCSPISGHRSVSWYQQTPGQGLQFLFEYFSETQRNKGNFPGRFSGRQFSNSRSEMNVSTLELGDSALYLCASSLGDREENTIYFGEGSWLTVV.

This sequence joins TRBV9 and TRBJ2-7; 8 positions match TRBD2. This CDR3 comprises 14 residues. Germline V gene data show CDR1 as SGDLS and CDR2 as YYNGEE. V lost 4 bases to trimming and J lost 4 bases; unmatched junction nucleotides: 7. CDR3 in amino acids: CASSLGRDKYEQYF. The CDR3 DNA follows: TGTGCCAGCAGCCTCGGGAGGGACAAGTACGAGCAGTACTTC. The full variable domain, its missing parts supplied by reference TRBV9 and TRBJ2-7, is DSGVTQTPKHLITATGQRVTLRCSPRSGDLSVYWYQQSLDQGLQFLIQYYNGEERAKGNILERFSAQQFPDLHSELNLSSLELGDSALYFCASSLGRDKYEQYFGPGTRLTVT.

V and J are TRBV7-9 and TRBJ2-4, with TRBD1 as a possible D gene (6 bases). Germline-derived CDR1 and CDR2 are SEHNR and FQNEAQ (reference sequence). V lost 5 bases to trimming and J lost 8 bases, with 16 bases between them. The CDR3 has 14 amino acids. CDR3 loop: CASSKGQPRDIQYF. DNA of the CDR3: TGTGCCAGCAGCAAGGGACAACCTCGGGACATTCAGTACTTC. Full variable domain (outside the CDR3, taken from reference TRBV7-9 and TRBJ2-4): DTGVSQNPRHKITKRGQNVTFRCDPISEHNRLYWYRQTLGQGPEFLTYFQNEAQLEKSRLLSDRFSAERPKGSFSTLEIQRTEQGDSAMYLCASSKGQPRDIQYFGAGTRLSVL.

The chain has TRBV7-7 and TRBJ2-3; D not resolved. CDR1 is SSHAT, CDR2 FNYEAQ, per germline (reference sequence). The CDR3 is 13 amino acids. Trimming left V 2 bases short and J 0 bases short, with 3 bases between. CDR3 DNA sequence: TGTGCCAGCAGCTTACAGAGCACAGATACGCAGTATTTT. Its protein is CASSLQSTDTQYF.

This chain joins TRBV19 and TRBJ1-5; 7 nucleotides match TRBD1. Trimming took 1 base from V and 0 from J; bases not matched to a gene: 3. Germline-derived CDR1 and CDR2 are LNHDA and SQIVND (reference sequence). The CDR3 has 16 residues. The CDR3 DNA sequence: TGTGCCAGTAGTATAGGGACAGGTCGTAGCAATCAGCCCCAGCATTTT. Amino acid sequence: CASSIGTGRSNQPQHF.

V is TRBV27 and J is TRBJ1-6, with 10 positions matching TRBD1. The length of the CDR3 is 17 residues. J lost 2 bases, V lost 7 bases, and 8 bases had no gene match. The germline CDR1 and CDR2 sequences are MNHEY and SMNVEV (reference sequence). In DNA form, the CDR3 reads TGTGCCAGCACCCTGGGACAGGGGAGAACCTATAATTCACCCCTCCACTTT. As protein: CASTLGQGRTYNSPLHF.

The chain uses TRBV5-1 and TRBJ1-2, with TRBD1 identical over 7 bases. The germline V gene encodes CDR1 SGHRS and CDR2 YFSETQ. V trimming: 8 bases; J trimming: 8 bases; junction bases outside the gene matches: 15. There are 14 residues in the CDR3. The DNA of the CDR3 is TGCGCCAGTCAGCTTGGCTTCCAGGACAGGGGCTACACCTTC. This sequence encodes CASQLGFQDRGYTF.

V usage is TRBV7-2 and J usage is TRBJ2-1; D might be TRBD2 (5 bases). V shed 1 base and J shed 9 bases, with 16 bases lying between them. This CDR3 region has 15 residues. Germline V CDR1 and CDR2: SGHTA, FQGNSA. CDR3 in DNA: TGTGCCAGCAGCTTAGGAGGGTCAGTTATTGTTGAGCAGTTCTTC. It specifies CASSLGGSVIVEQFF.